The 26 T cell receptor beta chains below were found in one sample sequenced in a study of T cells in Graves' hyperthyroidism and ophthalmopathy. From RNA transcripts, TCR beta CDR3 regions were amplified. Primed by the HTBI set, a first-round RT-PCR was run on the TCR CDR3. TCRdb re-analysed the multiplex PCR reads in MiXCR, keeping a single row per CDR3 protein. The table lists hundreds of thousands of distinct CDR3 sequences, more than 30% of them singletons, with approximately 8.7% in the top ten. Sequencing used blood. These TCRs come from a man younger than 35 with Graves' hyperthyroidism.

This clonotype was counted many times. This CDR3 reads CAISDPRGYEQYF. The CDR3 DNA reads TGTGCCATCAGTGATCCCCGAGGCTACGAGCAGTACTTC. The rearrangement joins TRBV10-3 to TRBJ2-7; D gene ambiguous. Germline loops: CDR1 ENHRY, CDR2 SYGVKD. The germline V and J ends were trimmed by 3 bases and 3 bases, with 9 bases remaining between them. This CDR3 has 13 residues.

The gene calls are TRBV20-1 and TRBJ2-7; TRBD2 matches 7 bases. This CDR3 spans 14 amino acids. Germline CDR1 is DFQATT and CDR2 is SNEGSKA (reference sequence). Trimming at V came to 6 bases and at J to 0 bases, leaving 8 bases not matched to a gene. The CDR3 coding sequence is TGCAGTGCCGGAGTGGGCGGGAGCTCCTACGAGCAGTACTTC. It encodes CSAGVGGSSYEQYF.

This rearrangement joins TRBV7-2 to TRBJ2-7, with TRBD2 matching 9 bases. The CDR3 sequence is 16 residues long. Germline CDR1 is SGHTA and CDR2 is FQGNSA. Trimming cost V 1 base and J 2 bases; bases outside gene matches: 6. CDR3 residues: CASSLGVAGVTYEQYF. The CDR3 DNA reads as TGTGCCAGCAGCTTAGGGGTAGCGGGGGTTACCTACGAGCAGTACTTC. The full variable domain, its missing parts supplied by reference TRBV7-2 and TRBJ2-7, is GAGVSQSPSNKVTEKGKDVELRCDPISGHTALYWYRQSLGQGLEFLIYFQGNSAPDKSGLPSDRFSAERTGGSVSTLTIQRTQQEDSAVYLCASSLGVAGVTYEQYFGPGTRLTVT.

This clonotype has just a few counts. CDR3 residues: CASSLRVGNTIYF. The CDR3 region has the DNA TGTGCCAGCAGCTTACGGGTTGGAAACACCATATATTTT. The rearrangement joins TRBV13 to TRBJ1-3; D not resolved. Germline assignment: CDR1 PRHDT and CDR2 FYEKMQ (reference sequence). V was shortened by 2 bases and J by 3 bases, with 5 bases between the two germline ends. CDR3 size: 13 residues.

The J gene is TRBJ2-2, the V gene TRBV20-1; the D gene is possibly TRBD2 (6 bases). CDR3 length: 13 residues. Trimming shortened V by 7 bases and J by 4 bases, and 13 bases separated the two germline ends. Germline V lookup: CDR1 DFQATT, CDR2 SNEGSKA (reference sequence). The CDR3 region has the DNA TGCAGTGTCATAAGGGGAGGCACCGGGGAGCTGTTTTTT. This codes for CSVIRGGTGELFF.

This clonotype was counted ten times or more. The rearrangement uses TRBV5-6 and TRBJ1-1, with D hard to call. Between the trimmed V and J ends, which lost 2 bases and 0 bases, there was a span of 17 bases. This CDR3 contains 17 residues. The germline CDR1 and CDR2 sequences are SGHDT and YYEEEE. The DNA of the CDR3 is TGTGCCAGCAGCTTAGTTCCTTCCTCACTTATGAACACTGAAGCTTTCTTT. Its translation is CASSLVPSSLMNTEAFF.

The chain couples TRBV20-1 to TRBJ2-7; the match to TRBD1 covers 10 bases. Germline lookup yields CDR1 DFQATT and CDR2 SNEGSKA (reference sequence). The CDR3 totals 16 residues. V shed 3 bases, J shed 2 bases, and the junction held 10 bases outside the gene matches. CDR3 sequence: CSAREARGQGAYEQYF. CDR3 nucleotides: TGCAGTGCTAGGGAGGCCCGTGGACAGGGGGCCTACGAGCAGTACTTC.

This clonotype was seen many times. The rearrangement links TRBV7-2 to TRBJ1-1, with D possibly being TRBD1 (5 bases). CDR1 and CDR2 (germline): SGHTA, FQGNSA. V lost 5 bases and J lost 4, with 20 bases in between. The CDR3 totals 16 residues. The CDR3 DNA sequence: TGTGCCAGCAGCGTCGAAGTGTATAGGGGACGCACTGAAGCTTTCTTT. Protein: CASSVEVYRGRTEAFF.

As to this clonotype: The junction does not match germline at one end; this may be a read error. This rearrangement joins TRBV10-3 to TRBJ2-5; D remains ambiguous. CDR3 length: 14 amino acids. Per the germline V gene, CDR1 is ENHRY and CDR2 is SYGVKD. The CDR3 loop reads CASSDGRSQETQYF. CDR3 in DNA: TGTGCCAGCAGTGATGGCAGGAGCCAAGAGACCCAGTACTTC.

This clonotype occurred many times. The CDR3 loop reads CASRPQVHSYEQYF. The CDR3 bases are TGTGCCAGCAGACCCCAGGTACACTCCTACGAGCAGTACTTC. The rearrangement joins TRBV2 to TRBJ2-7; no reliable D call. Trimming cost V 6 bases and J 0 bases, with 12 bases left between them. The CDR3 consists of 14 residues. Germline lookup yields CDR1 SNHLY and CDR2 FYNNEI.

The table lists this clonotype with a few counts. J is TRBJ2-6 and V is TRBV19; 9 nucleotides match TRBD1. CDR1 is LNHDA, CDR2 SQIVND, per germline (reference sequence). V gave up 4 bases and J gave up 2 bases; unmatched junction bases: 6. The CDR3 loop spans 17 amino acids. CDR3 bases: TGTGCCAGTAGTAGATTGGGACAGGGCCCTGGGGCCAACGTCCTGACTTTC. This translates into CASSRLGQGPGANVLTF.

This chain uses TRBV9 with TRBJ2-6; D gene uncertain. CDR1 is SGDLS and CDR2 is YYNGEE in the germline V gene. The CDR3 totals 15 residues. With 7 bases removed from V and 2 bases from J, the gap between germline ends came to 13 bases. The CDR3: CASGAGYTGANVLTF. DNA of the CDR3: TGTGCCAGCGGAGCAGGTTATACTGGGGCCAACGTCCTGACTTTC.

This chain connects TRBV19 to TRBJ1-4; D gene ambiguous. CDR1 LNHDA and CDR2 SQIVND come from the germline V gene (reference sequence). The CDR3 runs to 16 residues. V lost 1 base, J lost 5 bases, and 14 bases lay in between. The CDR3 sequence: CASSIVSAGNNEKLFF. CDR3 nucleotides: TGTGCCAGTAGTATAGTCTCGGCTGGTAACAATGAAAAACTGTTTTTT.

In its sample, this clonotype was seen many times. The chain couples TRBV7-9 to TRBJ1-3; D call uncertain. This CDR3 comprises 14 residues. The germline CDR1 and CDR2 sequences are SEHNR and FQNEAQ (reference sequence). V was cut by 4 bases and J by 4 bases, with 11 bases left in between. The CDR3 spells CASSYSGVGNTIYF. The CDR3 bases are TGTGCCAGCAGCTATTCCGGTGTGGGAAACACCATATATTTT.

In this sample, this clonotype turned up many times. V gene TRBV19 combines with J gene TRBJ2-7, with 11 bases matching TRBD1. The CDR3 has 15 residues. V shed 6 bases, J shed 1 base, and the junction held 5 bases outside the gene matches. CDR1 and CDR2 (germline): LNHDA, SQIVND (reference sequence). The CDR3 spells CASSRGTGGSYEQYF. The DNA for the CDR3 is TGTGCCAGTAGCCGGGGGACAGGGGGGTCCTACGAGCAGTACTTC.

The genes are TRBV11-1 and TRBJ1-1; TRBD1 matches at 8 bases. The J segment lost 7 bases and the V segment lost 5 bases, leaving 9 bases of the junction unmatched. CDR1 and CDR2 from the germline V gene are SGHAT and FQDESV (reference sequence). The CDR3 has 14 amino acids. In DNA form, the CDR3 reads TGTGCCAGCAGCCCCGGGACAGGCTGGAGTGAAGCTTTCTTT. This codes for CASSPGTGWSEAFF.

This clonotype was seen repeatedly, ten times or more. CDR3 amino acids: CASSQGVQETQYF. CDR3 sequence (DNA): TGCGCCAGCAGCCAAGGGGTCCAAGAGACCCAGTACTTC. The rearrangement links TRBV4-1 to TRBJ2-5; D remains unclear. The CDR3 has 13 amino acids. Germline CDR1 reads MGHRA; CDR2 reads YSYEKL. The V end lost 1 base, the J end lost 1 base, and 4 bases lay between the germline ends.

This clonotype was detected ten times or more. The chain recombines TRBV29-1 with TRBJ1-1, with TRBD1 identical over 7 bases. The CDR3 is 13 amino acids. V gave up 5 bases and J gave up 3 bases; unmatched junction bases: 6. Germline assignment: CDR1 SQVTM and CDR2 ANQGSEA. Here the CDR3 DNA reads TGCAGCGTTTGGGCCAGGGGGGACACTGAAGCTTTCTTT. It yields the protein CSVWARGDTEAFF.

This clonotype came up many times. The CDR3 protein is CSVEKPGLLGNEKLFF. In DNA form, the CDR3 reads TGCAGCGTTGAAAAACCGGGCTTACTTGGTAATGAAAAACTGTTTTTT. This chain uses TRBV29-1 with TRBJ1-4; D is ambiguous. V lost 2 bases and J 4 bases, leaving 17 bases between the germline ends. The germline gives CDR1 SQVTM, CDR2 ANQGSEA. The CDR3 covers 16 residues.

This clonotype was found many times. V is TRBV7-9 and J is TRBJ1-6, with D unclear. In germline, CDR1 is SEHNR, CDR2 FQNEAQ (reference sequence). V shed 5 bases and J shed 5 bases, with 4 bases lying between them. This CDR3 comprises 12 residues. CDR3 sequence (DNA): TGTGCCAGCAGCCCCAATAATTCACCCCTCCACTTT. Protein product: CASSPNNSPLHF.

This clonotype was seen a few times. This sequence joins TRBV7-9 and TRBJ2-5; 8 nucleotides agree with TRBD1. The J segment lost 5 bases and the V segment lost 4 bases, leaving 12 bases of the junction unmatched. This CDR3 has 16 amino acids. Germline V lookup: CDR1 SEHNR, CDR2 FQNEAQ (reference sequence). CDR3 protein: CASSSLGAGGKETQYF. CDR3 bases: TGTGCCAGCAGCTCTCTAGGAGCAGGGGGCAAGGAGACCCAGTACTTC.

This clonotype occurred many times. This chain links TRBV20-1 with TRBJ2-6, with D hard to call. The CDR3 length is 16 residues. Germline V gene sequence: CDR1 DFQATT, CDR2 SNEGSKA (reference sequence). Trimming took 6 bases from V and 0 from J, leaving 15 bases between them. DNA of the CDR3: TGCAGTGCCCCGACGACAATGGACTCTGGGGCCAACGTCCTGACTTTC. Its translation is CSAPTTMDSGANVLTF.

This clonotype was counted at least ten times. This chain joins TRBV29-1 and TRBJ2-7; D is possibly TRBD1 (6 bases). Trimming pared 5 bases from V and 3 bases from J, leaving 17 bases between. Per germline, CDR1 SQVTM and CDR2 ANQGSEA. The CDR3 sequence is 14 residues long. The DNA of the CDR3 is TGCAGCGTTAAATCGGGCGGACAGCACTACGAGCAGTACTTC. It codes for CSVKSGGQHYEQYF.

In its sample, this clonotype was seen many times. The chain couples TRBV9 to TRBJ2-6; D gene ambiguous. The V and J ends lost 9 bases and 4 bases respectively, with 11 bases between them. CDR1 SGDLS and CDR2 YYNGEE come from the germline V gene. The CDR3 runs 13 residues. The chain's CDR3 is CATFLSGANVLTF. The CDR3 DNA reads TGTGCCACCTTTTTGTCCGGGGCCAACGTCCTGACTTTC.

The genes are TRBV20-1 and TRBJ1-2; perhaps TRBD1 as D (6 bases). Germline CDR1 and CDR2: DFQATT and SNEGSKA (reference sequence). Trimming pared 0 bases from V and 4 bases from J, leaving 12 bases between. The CDR3 contains 14 residues. CDR3 nucleotide sequence: TGCAGTGCTAGAGATAGGGACAAGGGCTATGGCTACACCTTC. Its translation: CSARDRDKGYGYTF.

The chain links TRBV29-1 to TRBJ1-1; the D gene is possibly TRBD1 (5 bases). The CDR3 sequence is 15 residues long. The germline gives CDR1 SQVTM, CDR2 ANQGSEA. Trimming shortened V by 1 base and J by 8 bases, and 20 bases separated the two germline ends. The chain's CDR3 is CSVEAPGVPGAEAFF. CDR3 sequence (DNA): TGCAGCGTTGAAGCACCGGGGGTCCCAGGAGCGGAAGCTTTCTTT.